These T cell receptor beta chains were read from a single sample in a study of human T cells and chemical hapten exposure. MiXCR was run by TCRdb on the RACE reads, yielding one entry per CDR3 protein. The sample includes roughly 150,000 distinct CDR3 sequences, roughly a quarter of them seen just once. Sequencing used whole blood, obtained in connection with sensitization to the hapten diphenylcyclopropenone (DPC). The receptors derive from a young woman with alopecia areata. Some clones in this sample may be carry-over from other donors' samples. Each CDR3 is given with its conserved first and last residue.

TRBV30,CAWSVGGTGELFF
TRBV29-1,CSVSDRTFSYEQYF
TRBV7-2,CASSPRQQPNYGYTF
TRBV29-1,CSVGAGGGWNIQYF
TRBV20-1,CSARDSGASSYNEQFF
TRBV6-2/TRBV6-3,CASSYDLYEQYF
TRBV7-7,CVSSLAANTGELFF
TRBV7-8,CASSLQGMGGVGYEQYF
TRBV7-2,CASSFLVDQPQHF
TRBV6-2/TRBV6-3,CASSYSKAGDYNEQFF
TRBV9,CASSVGIYTDTQYF
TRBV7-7,CASTGTPSETQYF
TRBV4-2,CASSQDEGAETQYF
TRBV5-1,CASRTGQDRSGELFF
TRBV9,CASSADPLDTQYF
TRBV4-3,CASSQTTAYGYTF
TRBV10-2,CASSESRGPNYGYTF
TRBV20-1,CSASLGSGANVLTF
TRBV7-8,CASTSLGRGASGELFF
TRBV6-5,CASSYARREGEQYF
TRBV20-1,CSARTRTYLFTQYF
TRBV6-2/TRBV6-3,CASHLAGGPGTQYF
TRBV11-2,CASSLERGYEQYF
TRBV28,CATGWGNTEAFF
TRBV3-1,CASSQAPGLAGGVAKNIQYF
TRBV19,CASSPIVGGTANYGYTF
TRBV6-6,CASTPVARGTQYF
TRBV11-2,CASSLRDRGLTGELFF
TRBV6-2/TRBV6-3,CASSLWDNQPQHF
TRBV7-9,CASSLVGSGPYNEQFF
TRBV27,CATGRSNQPQHF
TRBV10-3,CAIRLDRGSTEAFF
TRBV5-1,CASSPGLTYNEQFF
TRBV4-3,CASSQDRGSQPQHF
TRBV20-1,CSATDPTGTLAKNIQYF
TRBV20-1,CSARAGAGQPQHF
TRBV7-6,CASSFWTGGTPEAFF
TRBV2,CASMALFLSGNTIYF
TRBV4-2,CASSLLGGEVEKLFF
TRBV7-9,CASSTGGADTQYF
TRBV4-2,CASSQSGGDGNTIYF
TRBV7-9,CASGDITYEQYF
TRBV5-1,CASSPGQAGCREQYF
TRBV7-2,CASGRDRGAMGYGYTF
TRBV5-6,CASRSGGAGELFF
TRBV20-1,CSAKDTGDRTEAFF
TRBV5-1,CASSLGVVNTGELFF
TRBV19,CASSPRGLAGADPRNEQFF
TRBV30,CAWSVGTDYEQYF
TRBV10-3,CAISPRDNQPQHF
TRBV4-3,CASSQVAQSNSPLHF
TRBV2,CASSIQGLDIQYF
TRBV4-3,CASSQASGGAVSYNEQFF
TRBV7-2,CASTPRDRQETQYF